These T cell receptor beta chains were read from a single sample in a study of identical twins. One entry per CDR3 protein results from TCRdb running MiXCR on the 5' RACE reads. The top ten clones hold around 0.4% of a sample with fewer than 550,000 distinct CDR3 sequences, 12% to 15% of them seen once. This same sample was also part of a study on yellow fever vaccine responses in identical twins.

The sequenced sample consisted of CD4+ T cells sorted from blood. The receptors here all came from a woman younger than 35 in good health. The CDR3 runs from the conserved cysteine through the conserved F or W. D genes are given only for firm matches. Size is omitted from some rows. Given values are once, few, many or a class for expanded clones.

len | j_gene | d_gene | v_gene | abundance | CDR3nt | CDR3aa
13 | TRBJ1-3 | NA | TRBV12-3/TRBV12-4 | NA | TGTGCCAGCGGTCTCAGCTCTGGAAACACCATATATTTT | CASGLSSGNTIYF
15 | TRBJ2-7 | TRBD1 | TRBV5-1 | NA | TGCGCCAGCAGCGGAGGGACAGGGAGTTTCTACGAGCAGTACTTC | CASSGGTGSFYEQYF
20 | TRBJ2-3 | TRBD2 | TRBV27 | once | TGTGCCAGCACCGATACTCCGGGACTAGCGGGGGACCGGAGCACAGATACGCAGTATTTT | CASTDTPGLAGDRSTDTQYF
14 | TRBJ2-2 | NA | TRBV5-1 | NA | TGCGCCAGCAGACAGGGCCTGAACACCGGGGAGCTGTTTTTT | CASRQGLNTGELFF
14 | TRBJ2-1 | TRBD2 | TRBV6-1 | few | TGTGCCAGCAGACTAGCGGGGACTTACAATGAGCAGTTCTTC | CASRLAGTYNEQFF
16 | TRBJ2-7 | TRBD2 | TRBV5-1 | NA | TGCGCCAGCAGTTGGACTAGCGGGAGGGCCATGGGCGAGCAGTACTTC | CASSWTSGRAMGEQYF
16 | TRBJ2-1 | TRBD1 | TRBV10-3 | many | TGTGCCATCAGTGACTCAGGGACAGGGTTGGACAATGAGCAGTTCTTC | CAISDSGTGLDNEQFF
12 | TRBJ1-2 | NA | TRBV20-1 | few | TGCAGTGCTAGAACCGAGGACTATGGCTACACCTTC | CSARTEDYGYTF
13 | TRBJ1-2 | NA | TRBV20-1 | few | TGCAGTGCTAGAGTTTCAGGAGGGTATGGCTACACCTTC | CSARVSGGYGYTF
15 | TRBJ2-1 | TRBD1 | TRBV24-1 | NA | TGTGCCACCAGTGGAGTTCGGGACAGCTACAATGAGCAGTTCTTC | CATSGVRDSYNEQFF
14 | TRBJ1-1 | TRBD1 | TRBV20-1 | NA | TGCAGTGCTACCAACAGGGGGCGCACTACTGAAGCTTTCTTT | CSATNRGRTTEAFF
15 | TRBJ2-2 | TRBD1 | TRBV20-1 | NA | TGCAGTGCTAAGGACAGGGGGCGGTGGACCGCGGAGCTGTTTTTT | CSAKDRGRWTAELFF
14 | TRBJ2-5 | TRBD2 | TRBV29-1 | NA | TGCAGCGTTGGCACTAGCGGGGGGCGAGAGACCCAGTACTTC | CSVGTSGGRETQYF
14 | TRBJ2-3 | NA | TRBV10-3 | few | TGTGCCATGGGTGCGGGACCGAGCACAGATACGCAGTATTTT | CAMGAGPSTDTQYF
14 | TRBJ2-7 | NA | TRBV7-2 | many | TGTGCCAGCAGCTCTAACAGCGTGTCTGGCGAGCAGTACTTC | CASSSNSVSGEQYF
13 | TRBJ1-2 | NA | TRBV12-3/TRBV12-4 | NA | TGTGCCAGCAGTTTAGGCTGGGGCTATGGCTACACCTTC | CASSLGWGYGYTF
15 | TRBJ2-2 | TRBD2 | TRBV29-1 | few | TGCAGCGTTCTTAGCGGGAGGTGGGGCACCGGGGAGCTGTTTTTT | CSVLSGRWGTGELFF
14 | TRBJ2-1 | TRBD1 | TRBV5-1 | many | TGCGCCAGCAGCCCCGGACAGGGGAGGGATGAGCAGTTCTTC | CASSPGQGRDEQFF
14 | TRBJ1-1 | NA | TRBV20-1 | few | TGCAGTGCTAGTTGGGGGGGAAAGAACACTGAAGCTTTCTTT | CSASWGGKNTEAFF
15 | TRBJ1-5 | TRBD1 | TRBV20-1 | NA | TGCAGTGCTAGTGGGGGGACAGTTAGCAATCAGCCCCAGCATTTT | CSASGGTVSNQPQHF
15 | TRBJ1-4 | TRBD1 | TRBV3-1 | few | TGTGCCAGCAGCCAAGATAGGGACAGGGGCGAAAAACTGTTTTTT | CASSQDRDRGEKLFF
12 | TRBJ2-1 | NA | TRBV29-1 | NA | TGCAGCGTTTTCCCAGATTACAATGAGCAGTTCTTC | CSVFPDYNEQFF
17 | TRBJ2-5 | TRBD1 | TRBV20-1 | NA | TGCAGTGCTAGGCCACCGGGACAGACCCGTTGGCAAGAGACCCAGTACTTC | CSARPPGQTRWQETQYF
18 | TRBJ2-3 | TRBD2 | TRBV11-2 | few | TGTGCCAGCAGCCGGGGGGTAGCGGGAGGCCTAAGCACAGATACGCAGTATTTT | CASSRGVAGGLSTDTQYF
16 | TRBJ2-1 | TRBD2 | TRBV12-3/TRBV12-4 | NA | TGTGCCAGCAGTATTGGACTAGCGGGAGGGGGGGTTGAGCAGTTCTTC | CASSIGLAGGGVEQFF
16 | TRBJ2-2 | TRBD2 | TRBV5-1 | few | TGCGCCAGCAGCCCTAGCGGGGGGCCGGGCACCGGGGAGCTGTTTTTT | CASSPSGGPGTGELFF
16 | TRBJ2-1 | TRBD2 | TRBV5-1 | few | TGCGCCAGCAGCGCAGGCGTAGCGGGAGTTGGGAATGAGCAGTTCTTC | CASSAGVAGVGNEQFF
16 | TRBJ2-2 | NA | TRBV5-1 | NA | TGCGCCAGCAGCCTCGGACAGTTTATGAACACCGGGGAGCTGTTTTTT | CASSLGQFMNTGELFF
14 | TRBJ1-1 | NA | TRBV7-6 | few | TGTGCCAGCAGCCCGCACGGCTCAAACACTGAAGCTTTCTTT | CASSPHGSNTEAFF
16 | TRBJ1-6 | NA | TRBV2 | NA | TGTGCCAGCAGGGAGGAAGGCAGGTCCTATAATTCACCCCTCCACTTT | CASREEGRSYNSPLHF
17 | TRBJ2-2 | NA | TRBV10-2 | few | TGCGCCAGCAGTGCTCCACAGGGTTTACGTTCTGCCGGGGAGCTGTTTTTT | CASSAPQGLRSAGELFF
17 | TRBJ2-7 | NA | TRBV4-1 | few | TGCGCCAGCAGCCAAGATCCCCCCCGGGACTCACCCTACGAGCAGTACTTC | CASSQDPPRDSPYEQYF
15 | TRBJ1-1 | TRBD1 | TRBV5-1 | NA | TGCGCCAGCAGCATGGATGACAGGGTTCGGACTGAAGCTTTCTTT | CASSMDDRVRTEAFF
13 | TRBJ2-7 | NA | TRBV6-1 | few | TGTGCCACCTCTCCGGGGCGGCACTACGAGCAGTACTTC | CATSPGRHYEQYF
16 | TRBJ1-5 | NA | TRBV10-3 | few | TGTGCCATCAGTGAGTCCCCCGGGGGGAGCAATCAGCCCCAGCATTTT | CAISESPGGSNQPQHF
15 | TRBJ2-1 | NA | TRBV28 | NA | TGTGCCAGCAGTTCACAGGAAAGGGGATACAATGAGCAGTTCTTC | CASSSQERGYNEQFF
12 | TRBJ1-1 | TRBD1 | TRBV10-3 | few | TGTGCCAACGGAGGGGGCGGGACTGAAGCTTTCTTT | CANGGGGTEAFF
16 | TRBJ2-7 | NA | TRBV27 | NA | TGTGCCAGCAGTTTTATCGATAGGACCGTTACCTACGAGCAGTACTTC | CASSFIDRTVTYEQYF
15 | TRBJ1-2 | NA | TRBV5-1 | few | TGCGCCAGCAGCTTGGAGTCGGCAGGGAACTATGGCTACACCTTC | CASSLESAGNYGYTF
16 | TRBJ2-1 | TRBD2 | TRBV20-1 | NA | TGCAGTGCTAGAGATCCCAGCGGGGGAAAGTACAATGAGCAGTTCTTC | CSARDPSGGKYNEQFF
13 | TRBJ2-1 | NA | TRBV12-3/TRBV12-4 | NA | TGTGCCAGCAGGCGACTAGGAGGCAATGAGCAGTTCTTC | CASRRLGGNEQFF
14 | TRBJ2-2 | NA | TRBV10-3 | NA | TGTGCCATCAGAGGCGTGGCGAACACCGGGGAGCTGTTTTTT | CAIRGVANTGELFF
17 | TRBJ2-3 | TRBD1 | TRBV10-3 | NA | TGTGCCATCAGTGAGGGGACAGTGAGCGTCTTGCCAGATACGCAGTATTTT | CAISEGTVSVLPDTQYF
13 | TRBJ2-7 | TRBD2 | TRBV5-1 | NA | TGCGCCAGCAGCCCCGGGAGGGGTCGCGAGCAGTACTTC | CASSPGRGREQYF
14 | TRBJ1-3 | NA | TRBV20-1 | few | TGCAGTGCCCGGATGGGAGGGGCTGGAAACACCATATATTTT | CSARMGGAGNTIYF
12 | TRBJ2-7 | NA | TRBV12-3/TRBV12-4 | many | TGTGCCAGCTCTTTGACTATTTACGAGCAGTACTTC | CASSLTIYEQYF
14 | TRBJ1-1 | TRBD1 | TRBV29-1 | NA | TGCAGCGCGACCCGGACAGGGGCGAACACTGAAGCTTTCTTT | CSATRTGANTEAFF
15 | TRBJ1-6 | NA | TRBV3-1 | few | TGTGCCAGCAGCCAAGGTGGCAGTTATAATTCACCCCTCCACTTT | CASSQGGSYNSPLHF
17 | TRBJ2-7 | NA | TRBV5-1 | few | TGCGCCAGCAGCCTATCCCGGGACGGGGCCGGACCCTACGAGCAGTACTTC | CASSLSRDGAGPYEQYF
18 | TRBJ1-1 | TRBD1 | TRBV28 | few | TGTGCCAGCAGTGAGGGACAGGGCTTTTTCGCATTGGACACTGAAGCTTTCTTT | CASSEGQGFFALDTEAFF